The TCR beta chain under discussion was sequenced for a study of T cells in Graves' hyperthyroidism and ophthalmopathy. General observations from the study: In blood, most of the thyroid clonotypes expanded above 0.001 were also present. The model forecast ophthalmopathy, anticipating it by a median around 6.5 months before onset.

The CDR3 is 17 residues long. Germline CDR1 and CDR2: SGHTA and FQGNSA. J gave up 4 bases and V 5 bases, and 11 bases lay outside the gene matches. On the basis of clinical symptoms, serum thyroxine and TRAb, thyroid ultrasound and orbital computed tomography, diagnoses were made. Researchers took RNA transcripts and amplified the TCR beta CDR3 regions from them. HTBI primers drove first-round RT-PCR of the TCR CDR3. TCRdb ran MiXCR on the multiplex PCR reads and lists one entry per CDR3 protein. Here the sample spans 500,000 to 600,000 distinct CDR3 sequences, around 42% being singletons. This clonotype was detected once. The antigen remains unidentified.

The sequenced sample consisted of peripheral blood or thyroid tissue (not recorded which). The chain couples TRBV7-2 to TRBJ1-6, with 7 bases matching TRBD1. This TCR was sampled from an adult woman with Graves' disease, either hyperthyroidism or ophthalmopathy (not recorded which). In DNA form, the CDR3 reads TGTGCCAGCAGCCGCGAGGCGACAGGGTCGTATAATTCACCCCTCCACTTT. Translation: CASSREATGSYNSPLHF.